This T cell receptor beta chain was recovered during a study of blood T cell repertoires in COVID-19. For the study at large: Specimens from acute and convalescent COVID-19 originated in the United States, Italy and Spain.

Germline lookup yields CDR1 SGHVS and CDR2 FQNEAQ. V was trimmed by 4 bases and J by 8 bases, leaving 12 bases between them. The CDR3 is made up of 13 amino acids. In Seattle, patients joined the study during active infection and were tracked longitudinally. Data came from immunoSEQ multiplex PCR; TCRdb stores just in-frame clones and leaves some out. The table shows tens of thousands of clones, with roughly nine tenths occurring only once. The source is a woman between 55 and 75 years old with COVID-19, enrolled during active disease. Sequences were obtained from peripheral blood. V and J are TRBV7-8 and TRBJ2-4; D is uncertain. The CDR3: CASSSPEIYIQYF. CDR3 DNA: TGTGCCAGCAGCTCCCCCGAGATATACATTCAGTACTTC.